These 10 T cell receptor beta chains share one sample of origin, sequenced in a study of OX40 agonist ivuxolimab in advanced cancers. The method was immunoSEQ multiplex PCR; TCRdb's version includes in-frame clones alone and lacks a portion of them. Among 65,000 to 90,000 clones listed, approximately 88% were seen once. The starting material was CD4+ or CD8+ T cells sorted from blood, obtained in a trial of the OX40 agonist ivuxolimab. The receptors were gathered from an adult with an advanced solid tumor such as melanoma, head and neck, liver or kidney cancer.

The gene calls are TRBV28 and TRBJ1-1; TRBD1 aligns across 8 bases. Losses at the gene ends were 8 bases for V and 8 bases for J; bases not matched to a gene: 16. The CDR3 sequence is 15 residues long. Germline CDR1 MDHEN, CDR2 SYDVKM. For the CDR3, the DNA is TGTGCCAGCTTAACGCAGGGGGCCATAGATAACGAAGCTTTCTTT. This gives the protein CASLTQGAIDNEAFF.

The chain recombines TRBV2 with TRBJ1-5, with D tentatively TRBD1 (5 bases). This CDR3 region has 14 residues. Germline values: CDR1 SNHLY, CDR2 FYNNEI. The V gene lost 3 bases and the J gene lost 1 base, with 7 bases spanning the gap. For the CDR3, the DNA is TGTGCCAGCAGTGAGGGGGACAGCAATCAGCCCCAGCATTTT. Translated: CASSEGDSNQPQHF.

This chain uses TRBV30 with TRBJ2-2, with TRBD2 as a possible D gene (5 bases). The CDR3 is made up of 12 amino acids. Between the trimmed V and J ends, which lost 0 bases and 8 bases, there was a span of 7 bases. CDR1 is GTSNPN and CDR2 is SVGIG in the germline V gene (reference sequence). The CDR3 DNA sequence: TGTGCCTGGAGTGTACGGGGTGGGGAGCTGTTTTTT. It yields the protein CAWSVRGGELFF. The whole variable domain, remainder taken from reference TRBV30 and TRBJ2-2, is SQTIHQWPATLVQPVGSPLSLECTVEGTSNPNLYWYRQAAGRGLQLLFYSVGIGQISSEVPQNLSASRPQDRQFILSSKKLLLSDSGFYLCAWSVRGGELFFGEGSRLTVL.

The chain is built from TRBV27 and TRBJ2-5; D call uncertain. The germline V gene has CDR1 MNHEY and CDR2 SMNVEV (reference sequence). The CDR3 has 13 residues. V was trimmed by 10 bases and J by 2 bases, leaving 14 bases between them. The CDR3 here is CATRWGSQETQYF. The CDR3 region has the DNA TGTGCCACCAGATGGGGTTCACAAGAGACCCAGTACTTC.

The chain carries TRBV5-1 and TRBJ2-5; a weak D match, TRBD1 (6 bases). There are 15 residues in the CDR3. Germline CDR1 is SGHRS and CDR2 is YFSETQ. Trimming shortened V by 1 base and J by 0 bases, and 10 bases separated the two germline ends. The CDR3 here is CASSLMTGNQETQYF. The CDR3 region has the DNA TGCGCCAGCAGCTTGATGACAGGAAACCAAGAGACCCAGTACTTC.

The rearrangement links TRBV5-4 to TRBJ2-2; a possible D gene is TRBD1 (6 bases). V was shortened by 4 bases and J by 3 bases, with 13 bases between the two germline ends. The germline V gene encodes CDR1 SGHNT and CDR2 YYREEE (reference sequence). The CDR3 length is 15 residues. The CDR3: CASSKGGTDTGELFF. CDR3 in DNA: TGTGCCAGCAGCAAAGGGGGAACTGACACCGGGGAGCTGTTTTTT.

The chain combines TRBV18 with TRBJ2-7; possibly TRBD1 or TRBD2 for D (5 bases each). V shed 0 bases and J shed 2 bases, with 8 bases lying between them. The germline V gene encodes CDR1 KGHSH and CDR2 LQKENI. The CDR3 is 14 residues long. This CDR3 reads CASSPPGDPYEQYF. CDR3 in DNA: TGTGCCAGCTCACCACCAGGGGACCCCTACGAGCAGTACTTC.

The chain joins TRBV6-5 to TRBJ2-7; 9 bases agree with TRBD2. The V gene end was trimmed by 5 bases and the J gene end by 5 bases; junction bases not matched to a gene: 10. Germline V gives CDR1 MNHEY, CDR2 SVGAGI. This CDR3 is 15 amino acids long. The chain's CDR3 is CASSRAGGTRHEQYV. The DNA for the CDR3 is TGTGCCAGCAGTAGGGCGGGGGGGACTAGACACGAGCAGTACGTC.

The CDR3 loop is CASSLIGGTNTGELFF. The CDR3 DNA reads TGCGCCAGCAGCTTGATAGGCGGAACGAACACCGGGGAGCTGTTTTTT. The V call is TRBV5-1, the J call TRBJ2-2; D is undetermined. The CDR3 loop spans 16 amino acids. Per germline, CDR1 SGHRS and CDR2 YFSETQ. The germline V and J ends were trimmed by 1 base and 0 bases, with 10 bases remaining between them.

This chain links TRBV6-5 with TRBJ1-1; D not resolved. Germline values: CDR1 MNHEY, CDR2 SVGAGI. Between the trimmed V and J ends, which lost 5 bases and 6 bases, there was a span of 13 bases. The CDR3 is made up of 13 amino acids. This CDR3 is CASSSRPASEAFF. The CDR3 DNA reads TGTGCCAGCAGTAGCAGGCCCGCCTCTGAAGCTTTCTTT.